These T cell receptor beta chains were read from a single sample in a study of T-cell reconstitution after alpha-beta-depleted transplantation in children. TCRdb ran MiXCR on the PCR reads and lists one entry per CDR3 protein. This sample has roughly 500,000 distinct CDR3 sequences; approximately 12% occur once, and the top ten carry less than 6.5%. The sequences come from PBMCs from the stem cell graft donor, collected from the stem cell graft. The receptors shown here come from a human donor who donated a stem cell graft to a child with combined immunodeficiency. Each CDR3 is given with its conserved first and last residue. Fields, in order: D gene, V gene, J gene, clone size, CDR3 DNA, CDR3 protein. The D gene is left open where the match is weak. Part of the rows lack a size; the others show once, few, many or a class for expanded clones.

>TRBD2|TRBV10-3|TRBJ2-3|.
TGTGCCATCAGTGGCGGGAGGCCCACAGATACGCAGTATTTT
CAISGGRPTDTQYF
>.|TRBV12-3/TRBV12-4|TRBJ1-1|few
TGTGCCAGCAGTTTAGGAGGGTTGGCTGAAGCTTTCTTT
CASSLGGLAEAFF
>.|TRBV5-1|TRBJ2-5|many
TGCGCCAGCAGCTTGGGGATTGCGGAGACCCAGTACTTC
CASSLGIAETQYF
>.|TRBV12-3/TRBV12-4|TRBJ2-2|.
TGTGTCAGCAGTGGACCCGGAACCGGGGAGCTGTTTTTT
CVSSGPGTGELFF
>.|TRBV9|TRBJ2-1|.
TGTGCCAGCAGCGTAGGGATGGGGGGGCCCTTAAATGAGCAGTTCTTC
CASSVGMGGPLNEQFF
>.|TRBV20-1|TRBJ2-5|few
TGCAGTGCTGGGCCCCGGGGGACCCAAGAGACCCAGTACTTC
CSAGPRGTQETQYF
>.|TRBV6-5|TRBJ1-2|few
TGTGCCAGCAGGTCCTCGGCGGTGGACTATGGCTACACCTTC
CASRSSAVDYGYTF
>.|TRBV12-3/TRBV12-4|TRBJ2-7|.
TGTGCCAGCAGTCAGGGGGGGGCCTCCTCCTACGAGCAGTACTTC
CASSQGGASSYEQYF
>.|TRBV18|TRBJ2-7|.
TGTGCCAGCTCACCATTTACTCCCAGGGGAAATACCTACGAGCAGTACTTC
CASSPFTPRGNTYEQYF
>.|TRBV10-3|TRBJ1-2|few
TGTGCCATCAGTGAGGACAGCTCTAACTATGGCTACACCTTC
CAISEDSSNYGYTF
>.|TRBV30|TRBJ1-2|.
TGTGCCTGGAGTATGGGACATTCCGTTCTCGGCTATGGCTACACCTTC
CAWSMGHSVLGYGYTF
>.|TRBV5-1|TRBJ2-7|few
TGCGCCAGCAGGCAGGAGGGGCCCTACGAGCAGTACTTC
CASRQEGPYEQYF
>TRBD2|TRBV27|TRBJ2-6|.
TGTGCCAGCAGTAGAAGGCCCGGGAGGGCCAGATCTGGGGCCAACGTCCTGACTTTC
CASSRRPGRARSGANVLTF
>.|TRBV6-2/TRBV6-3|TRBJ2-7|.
TGTGCCAGCAGTTTACCGGGACACCTCTCCTACGAGCAGTACTTC
CASSLPGHLSYEQYF
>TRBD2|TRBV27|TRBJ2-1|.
TGTGCCAGCACCGGGGGGGCCGTCTATGAGCAGTTCTTC
CASTGGAVYEQFF
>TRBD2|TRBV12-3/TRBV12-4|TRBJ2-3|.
TGTGCCAGCAGTTTGCGTTGGGGGGGAACAGATACGCAGTATTTT
CASSLRWGGTDTQYF
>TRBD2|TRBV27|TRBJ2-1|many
TGTGCCAGCACCATAGGGGCGGGAGGGTGGAATGAGCAGTTCTTC
CASTIGAGGWNEQFF
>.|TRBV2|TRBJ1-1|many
TGTGCCAGCAGAGACAGCTTCCTTATGAACACTGAAGCTTTCTTT
CASRDSFLMNTEAFF
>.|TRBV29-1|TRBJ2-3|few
TGCAGCGTTGCGGCCCCTGGAACGCAGTATTTT
CSVAAPGTQYF
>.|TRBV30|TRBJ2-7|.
TGTGCCTGGAGTGTAGCCCCCGGGGCCTACGAGCAGTACTTC
CAWSVAPGAYEQYF
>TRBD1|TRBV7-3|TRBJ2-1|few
TGTGCCAGCAGCTTAACGGGTGGGGACAGGGGGAGCAATGAGCAGTTCTTC
CASSLTGGDRGSNEQFF
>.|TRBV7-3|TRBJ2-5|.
TGTGCCAGCAGCTTAGGGCAGGGGGAGGCCCAGTACTTC
CASSLGQGEAQYF
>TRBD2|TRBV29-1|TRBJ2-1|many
TGCAGCGTTGGGACTAGCCTCTACAATGAGCAGTTCTTC
CSVGTSLYNEQFF
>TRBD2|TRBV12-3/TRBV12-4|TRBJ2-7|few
TGTGCCAGCAGCTCGGGACTAGCCTTCTTTGAGCAGTACTTC
CASSSGLAFFEQYF
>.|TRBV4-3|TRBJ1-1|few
TGCGCCAGCAGCCAGTCCTGGGCAGGGAGGACTGAAGCTTTCTTT
CASSQSWAGRTEAFF
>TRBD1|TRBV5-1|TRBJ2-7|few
TGCGCCAGCAGCTTGGACAGGGGGCAGGAGCAGTACTTC
CASSLDRGQEQYF
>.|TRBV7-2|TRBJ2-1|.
TGTGCCAGCAGCTTCGAACCGGGACAACTTGAGGAGCAGTTCTTC
CASSFEPGQLEEQFF
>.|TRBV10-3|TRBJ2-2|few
TGTGCCATCAGTGGGGGACCGAACACCGGGGAGCTGTTTTTT
CAISGGPNTGELFF
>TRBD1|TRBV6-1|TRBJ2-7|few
TGTGCCAGCAGAACGGGACAGTTCGCCTACGAGCAGTACTTC
CASRTGQFAYEQYF
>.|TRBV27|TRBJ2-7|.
TGTGCCAGCAGTTTAGGCCCCCGGGGACCACCCTACGAGCAGTACTTC
CASSLGPRGPPYEQYF
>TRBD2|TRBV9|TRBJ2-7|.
TGTGCCAGCAGCGTATCAATAGCGGGGTGCGAGCAGTACTTC
CASSVSIAGCEQYF
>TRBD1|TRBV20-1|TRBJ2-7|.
TGCAGTGCCCTTTCGGACAGGGGGCTCTACGAGCAGTACTTC
CSALSDRGLYEQYF
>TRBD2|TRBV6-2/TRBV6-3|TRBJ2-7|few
TGTGCCAGCAGTTTAGCGGGGGCATCTTACGAGCAGTACTTC
CASSLAGASYEQYF
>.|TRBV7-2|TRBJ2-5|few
TGTGCCAGCAGCGTCGGACCGCTAGGGAACGAAGAGACCCAGTACTTC
CASSVGPLGNEETQYF
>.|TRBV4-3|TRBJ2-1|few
TGCGCCAGCAGCCAAGATTATACGGGAGTCTCCTACAATGAGCAGTTCTTC
CASSQDYTGVSYNEQFF
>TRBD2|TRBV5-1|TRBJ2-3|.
TGCGCCAGCAGCGAAAACCGACTAGCCCCTGGGCAAGATACGCAGTATTTT
CASSENRLAPGQDTQYF
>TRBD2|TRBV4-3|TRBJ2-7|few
TGCGCCAGCAGCCAATCTGGGGGGGGCTACGAGCAGTACTTC
CASSQSGGGYEQYF
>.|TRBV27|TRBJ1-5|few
TGTGCCAGCAGTTCACAGGGAGGAAGGGGCAATCAGCCCCAGCATTTT
CASSSQGGRGNQPQHF
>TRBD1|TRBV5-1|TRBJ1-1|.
TGCGCCAGCAGCTCGGGACAGGGGTTCACTGAAGCTTTCTTT
CASSSGQGFTEAFF
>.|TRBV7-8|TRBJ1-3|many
TGTGCCAGCAGCCCAACTCGGACCGCCAATTTAAACACCATATATTTT
CASSPTRTANLNTIYF
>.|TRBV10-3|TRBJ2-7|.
TGTGCCATCAGAGACCTATACGAGCAGTACTTC
CAIRDLYEQYF
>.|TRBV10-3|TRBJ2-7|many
TGTGCCATCGCCGGGACGGAAACCTACGAGCAGTACTTC
CAIAGTETYEQYF
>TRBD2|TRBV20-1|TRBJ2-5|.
TGCTGTGCTAGAGGACTAGCGGGGGAGATACAAGAGACCCAGTACTTC
CCARGLAGEIQETQYF
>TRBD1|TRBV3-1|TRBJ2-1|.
TGTGCCAGCAGCCCCCCTCGGGACAGGTCGGGCAATGAGCAGTTCTTC
CASSPPRDRSGNEQFF
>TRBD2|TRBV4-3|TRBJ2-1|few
TGCGCCAGCAGCCAAGATTGGGCTAGCGGGAGAGGGGTCAATGAGCAGTTCTTC
CASSQDWASGRGVNEQFF
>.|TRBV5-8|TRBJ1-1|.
TGTGCCAGCAGCTCGACAGTACCCAGCACTGAAGCTTTCTTT
CASSSTVPSTEAFF